The rows below give T cell receptor beta chains drawn from one sample of a study of CD8 T cells in ankylosing spondylitis. A single record per CDR3 protein comes from TCRdb applying MiXCR to the 5' RACE reads. Counted here are around 770,000 distinct CDR3 sequences, about an eighth occurring once; the ten biggest clones make up roughly 0.51%. Sequencing was carried out using blood, either unsorted or a sorted T cell fraction (not recorded which). The receptors stem from a male donor with ankylosing spondylitis. The CDR3 runs from the conserved cysteine through the conserved F or W. Each record gives: V gene, D gene, J gene, clone size, CDR3 DNA, CDR3 protein. D genes are given only for firm matches. A clone size is listed for some rows: how often the clone was seen (once, few, many), or a class if it is expanded.

>TRBV4-2|-|TRBJ1-5|-
TGTGCCAGCAGGAAAGGAGCCTCGGAGCCCCAGCATTTT
CASRKGASEPQHF
>TRBV7-2|TRBD1|TRBJ1-2|few
TGTGCCAGCAGCTTAGACGACAGGGGCGGGAGGGGCTACACCTTC
CASSLDDRGGRGYTF
>TRBV7-2|-|TRBJ1-1|few
TGTGCCAGCAGTTTCAGGGTCCGCACTGAAGCTTTCTTT
CASSFRVRTEAFF
>TRBV5-1|TRBD1|TRBJ2-7|-
TGCGCCAGCAGCGGTACAGGGGTGGCGCAGGAGCAGTACTTC
CASSGTGVAQEQYF
>TRBV7-2|-|TRBJ1-5|many
TGTGCCAGCAGCTTAGCGCTGCAGGGGAATCAGCCCCAGCATTTT
CASSLALQGNQPQHF
>TRBV29-1|-|TRBJ2-7|many
TGCAGCGTTCGCCAGGGCCCCTACGAGCAGTACTTC
CSVRQGPYEQYF
>TRBV20-1|TRBD2|TRBJ2-2|few
TGCAGTGCTTCCTCCTGGGGGACTAACTTCGGGGAGCTGTTTTTT
CSASSWGTNFGELFF
>TRBV10-3|-|TRBJ1-3|-
TGTGCCATCAGTGCGTGGAACAGTAACTCTGGAAACACCATATATTTT
CAISAWNSNSGNTIYF
>TRBV7-2|TRBD2|TRBJ2-3|few
TGTGCCAGCAGCTTAAGGGTAGCGGGAGGTGGGGATACGCAGTATTTT
CASSLRVAGGGDTQYF
>TRBV5-1|TRBD1|TRBJ1-4|-
TGCGCCAGCACCATACAGGGGGCGTCTGTCTCCGAAAAACTGTTTTTT
CASTIQGASVSEKLFF
>TRBV28|TRBD2|TRBJ2-7|-
TGTGCCAGCATCCCTTTTGGCGGGAGGGGATCCTACGAGCAGTACTTC
CASIPFGGRGSYEQYF
>TRBV10-3|-|TRBJ2-1|few
TGTGCCATCAGCAACGGACAGACGATGGTCTACAATGAGCAGTTCTTC
CAISNGQTMVYNEQFF
>TRBV20-1|TRBD1|TRBJ2-3|few
TGCAGTGCGGATCACATACAGGGGGTAAAGGATACGCAGTATTTT
CSADHIQGVKDTQYF
>TRBV20-1|-|TRBJ2-3|-
TGCAGTGCTATCCCGGAGGAGAGGAGCACAGATACGCAGTATTTT
CSAIPEERSTDTQYF
>TRBV20-1|-|TRBJ2-7|-
TGCAGTGCTAGAGATCCTGGCGAGACAGGCGGGTACGAGCAGTACTTC
CSARDPGETGGYEQYF
>TRBV7-2|-|TRBJ2-1|few
TGTGCCAGCAGCTCCGGGCATGAGCAGTTCTTC
CASSSGHEQFF
>TRBV19|-|TRBJ2-1|many
TGTGCCAGTAGTATAGCCCGATCGAGTTACAATGAGCAGTTCTTC
CASSIARSSYNEQFF
>TRBV4-3|-|TRBJ2-7|-
TGCGCCAGCAGCCAATGGCTTTCCTACGAGCAGTACTTC
CASSQWLSYEQYF
>TRBV2|-|TRBJ2-5|few
TGTGCCAGCAGTGAAGGGCATGGGGGGGAGACCCAGTACTTC
CASSEGHGGETQYF
>TRBV7-8|-|TRBJ2-1|few
TGTGCCAGCAGCTTAGCGGGAGATAACTACAATGAGCAGTTCTTC
CASSLAGDNYNEQFF
>TRBV7-2|TRBD1|TRBJ2-2|few
TGTGCCAGCAGCACCACCGGGACAGGGACCGGGGAGCTGTTTTTT
CASSTTGTGTGELFF
>TRBV4-2|-|TRBJ1-2|few
TGTGCCAGCAGCCAAGATTTTCGGCGGATAAACTATGGCTACACCTTC
CASSQDFRRINYGYTF